This record looks at one T cell receptor beta chain sequence and its context. This clonotype was seen repeatedly, ten times or more. The specificity of this receptor is unknown. Base qualities are not at hand, and no much larger clone is one base apart. TCR beta CDR3 regions were amplified from RNA transcripts. For the first round of RT-PCR on the TCR CDR3, the HTBI primer set was used together with the Qiagen OneStep RT-PCR kit. The libraries were constructed in a second round of multiplex PCR and then size-selected and purified. Paired-end sequencing of the libraries was performed with 100 bp reads on an Illumina HiSeq2000. As for the original processing: Raw data were processed with SOAPnuke, discarding reads with adapters, uncalled bases, mean Phred below 15, or no exact constant-primer or identifier match. High-quality paired reads were merged with COPE v1.2.5, and unique nucleotide sequences were defined as clonotypes. Clonotypes were aligned to IMGT TRBV, TRBD and TRBJ reference segments using MiTCR v1.1. The analysis included only V-J combinations with a frequency above 0.0001, which together covered 99% to 99.2% of the repertoires. A TCS score was defined as the ratio of F50 (clonal expansion) to E x V (chaos), with BLOSUM62-based TCRdist applied between CDR3 peptides within each V-J. Welch's t-statistics and random forest reduced around 520 V-J features to 13, which were used in a naive Bayes classifier (R e1071). TCRdb reprocessed the public reads (quality trimming at Q25 with fastp, clone calling with MiXCR) and kept in-frame beta chains. Each CDR3 protein gets just one entry, which takes the most common genes and DNA from the rows behind it. The V and J calls follow TCRdb's processing rather than the paper's. This sample is represented by around 500,000 distinct CDR3 sequences; approximately 22% of them were singletons. The ten most abundant clones make up approximately 54% of the sample.

This entry comes from a study of T cells in Graves' hyperthyroidism and ophthalmopathy (dated by TCRdb to the late 2010s). A note on the overall study: Peripheral blood was collected at initial diagnosis, before any treatment. A discovery cohort of approximately 100 patients, 43 with Graves' ophthalmopathy and about 58 with stable Graves' hyperthyroidism, was used to find distinguishing TCR V-J signatures. The paper reports TCR Vbeta CDR3 sequencing of more than 120 peripheral blood samples: some 44 ophthalmopathy, about 75 hyperthyroidism and around 17 progressor patients. The 80 to 100 discovery patients were randomly divided into training and test sets at a 7:3 ratio. Thyroid tissue and blood T-cell repertoires from about six Graves' hyperthyroidism patients were also compared in the study. After blood sampling, hyperthyroidism patients were treated with methimazole at a starting dose of 30 mg daily, and ophthalmopathy patients were treated with high-dose intravenous methylprednisolone. Prospective prediction of ophthalmopathy was tested in an independent validation cohort of approximately 19 hyperthyroidism patients and approximately 17 patients who later progressed to ophthalmopathy.

Overall study outcomes, separate from this receptor: In validation, the model predicted progression to ophthalmopathy a median of around six months before onset, with about 64% sensitivity and nearly 75% specificity. Most expanded thyroid clonotypes (frequency above 0.001) were also found in blood, which suggests that blood repertoires may mirror thyroid immune responses. Ophthalmopathy was separated from stable hyperthyroidism by a 13 V-J signature model, with approximately 89% sensitivity and 81% to 82% specificity obtained in cross-validation and 80%/75% obtained in testing. Sample size was not statistically predetermined, and investigators were not blinded to group allocation.

The cysteine opens and the phenylalanine closes a CDR3 of 15 amino acids. Only CDR3 DNA is held: 45 bases, read in frame from base 1. V lost 6 bases and J lost 6 bases, and the count of bases not matched to a germline gene is 4. The CDR1 and CDR2 encoded by the germline V gene are MNHNS and SASEGT. In the ophthalmopathy patients, disease was moderately to severely active, with a Clinical Activity Score of 3 or more, a NOSPECS grade of 4 or more, and a duration of less than 3 months. Any patient with an uncontrolled infection, another autoimmune disease, pregnancy or lactation was excluded. Diagnoses relied on clinical symptoms, serum thyroxine and TRAb, thyroid ultrasound and orbital computed tomography. PBMCs were separated from 10 ml of fresh peripheral blood using Ficoll-Paque density gradient centrifugation. Total RNA was extracted with Trizol reagent, and quality was checked on an Agilent 2100 Bioanalyzer.

This sequence originates from a woman aged 70-85 years with Graves' ophthalmopathy. The chain employs TRBV6-1 and TRBJ2-1, with 14 central nucleotides matching TRBD2. Sequencing was done on a sample of blood. The CDR3 corresponds to CASRRGTSGSNEQFF. The nucleotides read TGTGCCAGCAGACGAGGGACTAGCGGGAGCAATGAGCAGTTCTTC.